Listed below are T cell receptor beta chains from one sample, sequenced in a study of cytomegalovirus exposure and HLA in healthy donors. Method: immunoSEQ multiplex PCR; TCRdb's copy keeps in-frame clones and lacks some. The table lists fewer than 200,000 clones, about 82% of them singletons, with 0.6% to 0.95% in the top ten. Material: PBMCs. These receptors all stem from a female donor in good health and CMV-seronegative. The CDR3 runs from the conserved cysteine through the conserved F or W. Each record gives: V gene, J gene, D gene, CDR3 length, clone size, CDR3 protein, CDR3 DNA. A D gene is named only where the DNA matches it firmly. Only some rows state a clone size, as once, few, many or a class for expanded clones.

v_call: TRBV18
j_call: TRBJ2-3
d_call: -
cdr3_length: 15
clone_size: -
cdr3_aa: CASSPPWTSTDTQYF
cdr3_nt: TGTGCCAGCTCACCACCCTGGACTAGCACAGATACGCAGTATTTT

v_call: TRBV9
j_call: TRBJ2-7
d_call: -
cdr3_length: 15
clone_size: -
cdr3_aa: CASSRLAGPGYEQYF
cdr3_nt: TGTGCCAGCAGCCGCCTTGCCGGGCCGGGGTACGAGCAGTACTTC

v_call: TRBV11-2
j_call: TRBJ1-2
d_call: -
cdr3_length: 13
clone_size: -
cdr3_aa: CASSLPGAGGYTF
cdr3_nt: TGTGCCAGCAGCTTGCCGGGCGCGGGTGGCTACACCTTC

v_call: TRBV27
j_call: TRBJ2-1
d_call: -
cdr3_length: 15
clone_size: -
cdr3_aa: CASYPYESSYNEQFF
cdr3_nt: TGTGCCAGCTATCCCTACGAGAGCTCCTACAATGAGCAGTTCTTC

v_call: TRBV7-9
j_call: TRBJ2-3
d_call: TRBD2
cdr3_length: 14
clone_size: -
cdr3_aa: CASSWRGGTDTQYF
cdr3_nt: TGTGCCAGCAGCTGGCGGGGGGGCACAGATACGCAGTATTTT

v_call: TRBV10-3
j_call: TRBJ2-1
d_call: TRBD2
cdr3_length: 14
clone_size: -
cdr3_aa: CAIRPGGSGNEQFF
cdr3_nt: TGTGCCATCAGACCTGGCGGGAGTGGGAATGAGCAGTTCTTC

v_call: TRBV7-8
j_call: TRBJ2-3
d_call: TRBD2
cdr3_length: 15
clone_size: few
cdr3_aa: CASSPGLAERNTQYF
cdr3_nt: TGTGCCAGCAGCCCGGGACTAGCGGAGCGAAATACGCAGTATTTT

v_call: TRBV19
j_call: TRBJ1-3
d_call: -
cdr3_length: 16
clone_size: few
cdr3_aa: CASSMGGQSSGNTIYF
cdr3_nt: TGTGCCAGTAGTATGGGCGGACAAAGCTCTGGAAACACCATATATTTT

v_call: TRBV18
j_call: TRBJ1-3
d_call: TRBD1
cdr3_length: 17
clone_size: -
cdr3_aa: CASSPRETGGSGNTIYF
cdr3_nt: TGTGCCAGCTCACCCCGGGAGACAGGGGGCTCTGGAAACACCATATATTTT

v_call: TRBV5-1
j_call: TRBJ1-1
d_call: -
cdr3_length: 14
clone_size: -
cdr3_aa: CASSLEVSGTEAFF
cdr3_nt: TGCGCCAGCAGCTTGGAGGTTAGCGGCACTGAAGCTTTCTTT

v_call: TRBV4-3
j_call: TRBJ2-5
d_call: TRBD2
cdr3_length: 18
clone_size: -
cdr3_aa: CASSRALGGRKGMETQYF
cdr3_nt: TGCGCCAGCAGCCGCGCCCTTGGCGGGAGAAAAGGAATGGAGACCCAGTACTTC

v_call: TRBV7-6
j_call: TRBJ2-5
d_call: -
cdr3_length: 15
clone_size: -
cdr3_aa: CASSLGTQSTVTQYF
cdr3_nt: TGTGCCAGCAGCTTAGGGACTCAGTCAACCGTGACCCAGTACTTC

v_call: TRBV19
j_call: TRBJ2-2
d_call: -
cdr3_length: 14
clone_size: -
cdr3_aa: CASTGALGGGELFF
cdr3_nt: TGTGCCAGTACTGGGGCTTTGGGTGGCGGGGAGCTGTTTTTT

v_call: TRBV19
j_call: TRBJ1-5
d_call: TRBD1
cdr3_length: 15
clone_size: -
cdr3_aa: CASNSGTGRRQPQHF
cdr3_nt: TGTGCCAGTAATTCAGGGACAGGGCGCCGACAGCCCCAGCATTTT

v_call: TRBV30
j_call: TRBJ2-5
d_call: -
cdr3_length: 12
clone_size: -
cdr3_aa: CAWSFREKTQYF
cdr3_nt: TGTGCCTGGAGTTTCAGGGAAAAGACCCAGTACTTC

v_call: TRBV7-9
j_call: TRBJ2-1
d_call: TRBD2
cdr3_length: 15
clone_size: -
cdr3_aa: CASSHTSGGHNEQFF
cdr3_nt: TGTGCCAGCAGCCATACTAGCGGGGGGCACAATGAGCAGTTCTTC

v_call: TRBV7-9
j_call: TRBJ1-2
d_call: TRBD1
cdr3_length: 16
clone_size: -
cdr3_aa: CASSLARGQGGSGYTF
cdr3_nt: TGTGCCAGCAGCTTAGCGCGCGGACAGGGGGGCTCTGGCTACACCTTC

v_call: TRBV2
j_call: TRBJ1-5
d_call: -
cdr3_length: 14
clone_size: -
cdr3_aa: CASSEEQGRQPQHF
cdr3_nt: TGTGCCAGCAGTGAAGAACAGGGAAGGCAGCCCCAGCATTTT

v_call: TRBV7-6
j_call: TRBJ2-5
d_call: TRBD1
cdr3_length: 15
clone_size: -
cdr3_aa: CASSLARTGGETQYF
cdr3_nt: TGTGCCAGCAGCTTAGCGAGGACAGGGGGAGAGACCCAGTACTTC

v_call: TRBV5-6
j_call: TRBJ1-6
d_call: -
cdr3_length: 16
clone_size: few
cdr3_aa: CASSLARGRYNSPLHF
cdr3_nt: TGTGCCAGCAGCTTGGCCCGGGGGAGGTATAATTCACCCCTCCACTTT

v_call: TRBV7-9
j_call: TRBJ2-1
d_call: TRBD2
cdr3_length: 16
clone_size: -
cdr3_aa: CASSLRLAGDGDEQFF
cdr3_nt: TGTGCCAGCAGCTTACGACTAGCGGGAGACGGAGATGAGCAGTTCTTC

v_call: TRBV5-1
j_call: TRBJ2-1
d_call: TRBD2
cdr3_length: 17
clone_size: -
cdr3_aa: CASSQDLAASSYNEQFF
cdr3_nt: TGCGCCAGCAGCCAGGACCTAGCGGCCTCCTCCTACAATGAGCAGTTCTTC

v_call: TRBV6-6
j_call: TRBJ2-7
d_call: TRBD1
cdr3_length: 14
clone_size: -
cdr3_aa: CASSSNRGRGEQYF
cdr3_nt: TGTGCCAGCAGTTCGAACAGGGGGCGAGGCGAGCAGTACTTC

v_call: TRBV5-6
j_call: TRBJ1-1
d_call: -
cdr3_length: 13
clone_size: few
cdr3_aa: CASSRTGDTEAFF
cdr3_nt: TGTGCCAGCAGCCGGACGGGGGACACTGAAGCTTTCTTT

v_call: TRBV5-8
j_call: TRBJ1-6
d_call: TRBD1
cdr3_length: 14
clone_size: -
cdr3_aa: CASSLQGTNSPLHF
cdr3_nt: TGTGCCAGCAGCTTACAGGGGACTAATTCACCCCTCCACTTT

v_call: TRBV9
j_call: TRBJ1-5
d_call: -
cdr3_length: 15
clone_size: -
cdr3_aa: CASSVGGEGSQPQHF
cdr3_nt: TGTGCCAGCAGCGTAGGGGGGGAGGGGAGTCAGCCCCAGCATTTT

v_call: TRBV11-2
j_call: TRBJ2-1
d_call: -
cdr3_length: 15
clone_size: few
cdr3_aa: CASSLLSGVYNEQFF
cdr3_nt: TGTGCCAGCAGCTTACTCAGCGGAGTTTACAATGAGCAGTTCTTC

v_call: TRBV11-2
j_call: TRBJ1-2
d_call: TRBD1
cdr3_length: 15
clone_size: -
cdr3_aa: CASSFHTGVGYGYTF
cdr3_nt: TGTGCCAGCAGCTTCCATACAGGGGTGGGGTATGGCTACACCTTC

v_call: TRBV6-6
j_call: TRBJ1-5
d_call: -
cdr3_length: 14
clone_size: -
cdr3_aa: CASSRGLIDQPQHF
cdr3_nt: TGTGCCAGCAGTCGGGGACTTATTGATCAGCCCCAGCATTTT

v_call: TRBV7-3
j_call: TRBJ2-5
d_call: TRBD2
cdr3_length: 16
clone_size: -
cdr3_aa: CASSHGLAGEGETQYF
cdr3_nt: TGTGCCAGCAGCCACGGACTAGCGGGGGAGGGGGAGACCCAGTACTTC

v_call: TRBV6-5
j_call: TRBJ1-2
d_call: -
cdr3_length: 14
clone_size: -
cdr3_aa: CASSYSGQVYGYTF
cdr3_nt: TGTGCCAGCAGTTACTCTGGGCAGGTCTATGGCTACACCTTC

v_call: TRBV30
j_call: TRBJ2-5
d_call: TRBD2
cdr3_length: 15
clone_size: -
cdr3_aa: CAWSPPLAGVETQYF
cdr3_nt: TGTGCCTGGAGCCCCCCCCTAGCGGGAGTTGAGACCCAGTACTTC

v_call: TRBV6-5
j_call: TRBJ1-1
d_call: TRBD1
cdr3_length: 14
clone_size: -
cdr3_aa: CASRGTGGGTEAFF
cdr3_nt: TGTGCTTCCCGGGGGACAGGGGGGGGCACTGAAGCTTTCTTT

v_call: TRBV11-1
j_call: TRBJ2-7
d_call: -
cdr3_length: 14
clone_size: few
cdr3_aa: CASSPGLPRDEQYF
cdr3_nt: TGTGCCAGCAGCCCGGGACTCCCTCGGGACGAGCAGTACTTC

v_call: TRBV18
j_call: TRBJ2-5
d_call: TRBD2
cdr3_length: 19
clone_size: -
cdr3_aa: CASSPSIMGLAGGMETQYF
cdr3_nt: TGTGCCAGCTCACCGTCAATAATGGGACTAGCGGGAGGGATGGAGACCCAGTACTTC

v_call: TRBV5-1
j_call: TRBJ1-1
d_call: TRBD1
cdr3_length: 20
clone_size: -
cdr3_aa: CASSPGPGTGRGSQDTEAFF
cdr3_nt: TGCGCCAGCAGCCCGGGTCCCGGGACAGGGAGGGGGAGTCAGGACACTGAAGCTTTCTTT

v_call: TRBV29-1
j_call: TRBJ1-2
d_call: TRBD1
cdr3_length: 13
clone_size: -
cdr3_aa: CSVRIGQGYGYTF
cdr3_nt: TGCAGCGTACGAATAGGACAGGGCTATGGCTACACCTTC

v_call: TRBV19
j_call: TRBJ1-4
d_call: TRBD1
cdr3_length: 16
clone_size: -
cdr3_aa: CASSTRGTATNEKLFF
cdr3_nt: TGTGCCAGTAGTACGAGAGGGACAGCAACTAATGAAAAACTGTTTTTT

v_call: TRBV6-5
j_call: TRBJ2-7
d_call: TRBD2
cdr3_length: 16
clone_size: few
cdr3_aa: CASSYSSSGSSGEQYF
cdr3_nt: TGTGCCAGCAGTTACTCTTCCAGCGGGAGTTCTGGCGAGCAGTACTTC

v_call: TRBV5-1
j_call: TRBJ1-4
d_call: -
cdr3_length: 16
clone_size: -
cdr3_aa: CASSLGSAGSNEKLFF
cdr3_nt: TGCGCCAGCAGCTTGGGGTCAGCGGGGTCTAATGAAAAACTGTTTTTT

v_call: TRBV18
j_call: TRBJ1-1
d_call: -
cdr3_length: 14
clone_size: -
cdr3_aa: CASSPRTDIGGAFF
cdr3_nt: TGTGCCAGCTCACCCCGGACAGATATAGGGGGAGCTTTCTTT

v_call: TRBV27
j_call: TRBJ2-7
d_call: TRBD1
cdr3_length: 13
clone_size: -
cdr3_aa: CASSRRTGYEQYF
cdr3_nt: TGTGCCAGCAGTAGAAGGACAGGGTACGAGCAGTACTTC

v_call: TRBV27
j_call: TRBJ1-4
d_call: TRBD1
cdr3_length: 15
clone_size: few
cdr3_aa: CASSSRGRGGEKLFF
cdr3_nt: TGTGCCAGCAGCAGCAGGGGGCGCGGAGGGGAAAAACTGTTTTTT

v_call: TRBV6-6
j_call: TRBJ1-1
d_call: -
cdr3_length: 12
clone_size: few
cdr3_aa: CASSGLGGEAFF
cdr3_nt: TGTGCCAGCAGTGGTTTGGGGGGGGAAGCTTTCTTT

v_call: TRBV4-1
j_call: TRBJ1-1
d_call: -
cdr3_length: 14
clone_size: -
cdr3_aa: CASSPNGLNTEAFF
cdr3_nt: TGCGCCAGCAGCCCCAACGGGTTGAACACTGAAGCTTTCTTT

v_call: TRBV28
j_call: TRBJ2-4
d_call: TRBD2
cdr3_length: 13
clone_size: -
cdr3_aa: CATSGGVLNSQYF
cdr3_nt: TGTGCCACCTCGGGAGGAGTTTTGAACAGTCAGTACTTC

v_call: TRBV27
j_call: TRBJ2-7
d_call: TRBD1
cdr3_length: 14
clone_size: -
cdr3_aa: CASRTGTGPYEQYF
cdr3_nt: TGTGCCAGCAGGACCGGGACAGGGCCCTACGAGCAGTACTTC

v_call: TRBV11-2
j_call: TRBJ1-2
d_call: -
cdr3_length: 13
clone_size: -
cdr3_aa: CAGSSAGNYGYTF
cdr3_nt: TGTGCCGGCAGCTCCGCGGGTAACTATGGCTACACCTTC

v_call: TRBV6-5
j_call: TRBJ2-1
d_call: TRBD2
cdr3_length: 15
clone_size: -
cdr3_aa: CASSYGLAGVNEQFF
cdr3_nt: TGTGCCAGCAGTTACGGGCTAGCGGGGGTGAATGAGCAGTTCTTC

v_call: TRBV9
j_call: TRBJ2-2
d_call: TRBD1
cdr3_length: 15
clone_size: -
cdr3_aa: CASSLGTANTGELFF
cdr3_nt: TGTGCCAGCAGTCTAGGGACAGCGAACACCGGGGAGCTGTTTTTT

v_call: TRBV11-3
j_call: TRBJ2-1
d_call: -
cdr3_length: 11
clone_size: -
cdr3_aa: CASGGYNEQFF
cdr3_nt: TGTGCCAGCGGGGGGTACAATGAGCAGTTCTTC